The next 32 T cell receptor beta chains were all read from a single sample in a study of blood T cell repertoires in COVID-19. Assay: immunoSEQ multiplex PCR; the TCRdb copy retains only in-frame clones and omits some. The table shows just over 95,000 clones, with roughly 87% occurring only once. Sequenced input: peripheral blood. These receptor sequences come from a man older than 75 with acute or convalescent COVID-19.

This chain uses TRBV3-1 (or the pseudogene TRBV3-2) with TRBJ2-2, with 7 bases that match TRBD1. Trimming took 3 bases from V and 7 from J; bases not matched to a gene: 2. The CDR3 spans 13 residues. In germline, CDR1 is LGHDT, CDR2 YNNKEL (reference sequence). CDR3 residues: CASSHNRGGELFF. CDR3 coding DNA: TGTGCCAGCAGCCATAACAGGGGCGGGGAGCTGTTTTTT.

This clone was seen just once. The V call is TRBV9, the J call TRBJ1-5; the D is unclear. CDR1 and CDR2 from the germline V gene are SGDLS and YYNGEE. The CDR3 has 14 residues. V was trimmed by 0 bases and J by 6 bases, leaving 10 bases between them. The CDR3 spells CASSVGERGQPQHF. The DNA of the CDR3 is TGTGCCAGCAGCGTAGGGGAGCGGGGTCAGCCCCAGCATTTT.

This rearrangement joins TRBV5-6 to TRBJ2-2, with a tentative D call TRBD1 (5 bases). Trimming removed 5 bases from V and 3 bases from J, with 11 bases in between. This CDR3 is 14 amino acids long. Germline values: CDR1 SGHDT, CDR2 YYEEEE. CDR3 DNA sequence: TGTGCCAGCAGGTCTCTAGGGGACACCGGGGAGCTGTTTTTT. Translated: CASRSLGDTGELFF.

The chain links TRBV19 to TRBJ2-2; D is perhaps TRBD2 (6 bases). The CDR3 is made up of 14 amino acids. Trimming took off 3 bases at V and 1 base at J, with 6 bases between the two ends. From germline, CDR1 is LNHDA and CDR2 SQIVND (reference sequence). The CDR3 here is CASSMGGNTGELFF. In DNA form, the CDR3 reads TGTGCCAGTAGTATGGGGGGGAACACCGGGGAGCTGTTTTTT.

This clone was observed a single time. The chain's CDR3 is CASSLAGTSSYEQYF. The CDR3 DNA is TGTGCCAGCAGCTTAGCCGGGACTTCTTCCTACGAGCAGTACTTC. V and J are TRBV11-2 and TRBJ2-7, with D perhaps TRBD2 (6 bases). The CDR3 is made up of 15 amino acids. Germline-derived CDR1 and CDR2 are SGHAT and FQNNGV. Trimming cost V 1 base and J 1 base, with 11 bases left between them.

The genes are TRBV19 and TRBJ2-1, with 13 bases that match TRBD2. Germline CDR1 reads LNHDA; CDR2 reads SQIVND (reference sequence). V shed 0 bases and J 6 bases; nucleotides not matched to a gene: 5. CDR3 length: 17 residues. CDR3: CASSIEGTSGVRNEQFF. CDR3 nucleotides: TGTGCCAGTAGTATAGAGGGGACTAGCGGGGTCCGCAATGAGCAGTTCTTC.

The chain recombines TRBV9 with TRBJ1-2, with D uncertain. This CDR3 spans 16 amino acids. From germline, CDR1 is SGDLS and CDR2 YYNGEE. V was pared by 4 bases and J by 4 bases, with 20 bases between. The chain's CDR3 is CASSLRPSAPGYGYTF. CDR3 DNA sequence: TGTGCCAGCAGCCTGAGACCATCCGCACCGGGCTATGGCTACACCTTC.

The rearrangement joins TRBV5-1 to TRBJ2-7; 7 positions match TRBD1. Germline V CDR1 and CDR2: SGHRS, YFSETQ. V lost 3 bases, J lost 3 bases, and 6 bases stayed unmatched. This CDR3 is built from 14 residues. The CDR3 region is CASSSTGRGYEQYF. The CDR3 bases are TGCGCCAGCAGCTCGACAGGGAGAGGCTACGAGCAGTACTTC.

The genes are TRBV7-2 and TRBJ1-6; 10 bases align to TRBD1. J lost 7 bases, V lost 7 bases, and 7 bases had no gene match. The CDR3 loop spans 15 amino acids. Germline values: CDR1 SGHTA, CDR2 FQGNSA. CDR3: CASTTDRGRNSPLHF. For the CDR3, the DNA is TGTGCCAGCACAACTGACAGGGGGCGGAATTCACCCCTCCACTTT.

The J gene is TRBJ2-2, the V gene TRBV24-1; D might be TRBD2 (6 bases). Trimming cost V 0 bases and J 7 bases, with 14 bases left between them. The CDR3 is 16 residues long. CDR1 KGHDR and CDR2 SFDVKD come from the germline V gene. The CDR3 nucleotides read TGTGCCACCAGTGATTTGGCGGGGCAGGGTATCGGGGAGCTGTTTTTT. Translating it yields CATSDLAGQGIGELFF.

V gene TRBV2 combines with J gene TRBJ2-1; 7 bases line up with TRBD1. With 7 bases clipped from V and 16 bases from J, the junction kept 13 bases outside the gene matches. Germline CDR1 and CDR2: SNHLY and FYNNEI. The CDR3 covers 12 residues. CDR3 in DNA: TGTGCCAGCAACCAACGGTCCAGGGGGTATTTCTTC. The encoded protein is CASNQRSRGYFF.

The rearrangement uses TRBV20-1 and TRBJ2-1; D unresolved. CDR3 length: 10 amino acids. Deletions cut 5 bases from V and 4 bases from J, with 3 bases between. Germline V CDR1 and CDR2: DFQATT, SNEGSKA (reference sequence). DNA for the CDR3: TGCAGTGCTTCGTACAATGAGCAGTTCTTC. Amino acid sequence: CSASYNEQFF.

The chain employs TRBV28 and TRBJ1-1, with 8 bases aligning to TRBD1. V lost 8 bases and J lost 4; bases outside the gene matches: 3. Germline assignment: CDR1 MDHEN and CDR2 SYDVKM. The CDR3 has 12 residues. The CDR3, as DNA: TGTGCCAGCCGGACAGGGACCACTGAAGCTTTCTTT. Translated: CASRTGTTEAFF.

This clone turned up a few times. V and J are TRBV27 and TRBJ2-7; D is perhaps TRBD1 (7 bases). Looked up from germline, CDR1 is MNHEY and CDR2 is SMNVEV (reference sequence). The CDR3 contains 16 residues. Trimming cost V 1 base and J 0 bases, with 13 bases left between them. CDR3 protein: CASSLFGGGTSYEQYF. The CDR3 nucleotides are TGTGCCAGCAGTTTATTCGGAGGGGGCACCTCCTACGAGCAGTACTTC.

The genes are TRBV2 and TRBJ2-5; a possible D gene is TRBD2 (7 bases). Trimming took 5 bases from V and 5 from J, leaving 15 bases between them. The CDR3 has 14 residues. Germline CDR1 SNHLY, CDR2 FYNNEI. CDR3 protein: CASSLSGGLETQYF. In DNA form, the CDR3 reads TGTGCCAGCAGTCTGTCGGGGGGCTTGGAGACCCAGTACTTC.

The chain combines TRBV3-1 (or the pseudogene TRBV3-2) with TRBJ2-3, with D maybe TRBD2 (6 bases). Germline CDR1 LGHDT, CDR2 YNNKEL (reference sequence). CDR3 size: 13 residues. Trimming removed 3 bases at V and 4 bases at J, with 8 bases between. In DNA, the CDR3 is TGTGCCAGCAGCCAGGACTATTCAGATACGCAGTATTTT. Amino acid sequence: CASSQDYSDTQYF.

The V call is TRBV9, the J call TRBJ2-7, with 13 bases that match TRBD2. J gave up 7 bases and V 4 bases, and 8 bases lay outside the gene matches. CDR1 SGDLS and CDR2 YYNGEE come from the germline V gene. The CDR3 totals 15 residues. The CDR3 loop is CASSPTSGRAREQYF. In DNA form, the CDR3 reads TGTGCCAGCAGCCCTACTAGCGGGAGGGCCAGAGAGCAGTACTTC.

The chain carries TRBV6-2 or TRBV6-3 and TRBJ1-3; D possibly corresponds to TRBD1 (5 bases). There are 15 residues in the CDR3. Trimming took 4 bases from V and 3 from J, leaving 13 bases between them. Germline lookup yields CDR1 MNHEY and CDR2 SVGEGT. CDR3 protein: CASSFTGDNGNTIYF. The CDR3 bases are TGTGCCAGCAGTTTCACAGGTGACAATGGAAACACCATATATTTT.

This chain joins TRBV7-2 and TRBJ2-7; 7 bases align to TRBD2. CDR3 size: 16 residues. V was pared by 1 base and J by 2 bases, with 8 bases of the junction left unmatched. From germline, CDR1 is SGHTA and CDR2 FQGNSA. For the CDR3, the DNA is TGTGCCAGCAGCTTAGATGGGGGAGGGCTCCCCTACGAGCAGTACTTC. Amino acids: CASSLDGGGLPYEQYF.

The chain has TRBV28 and TRBJ1-5; 8 bases line up with TRBD1. Germline CDR1 and CDR2: MDHEN and SYDVKM. The CDR3 runs 18 residues. Trimming removed 2 bases from V and 0 bases from J; junction bases left unmatched: 9. The CDR3 region is CASSLVQGAPYSNQPQHF. The CDR3, as DNA: TGTGCCAGCAGTTTAGTTCAGGGGGCCCCTTATAGCAATCAGCCCCAGCATTTT.

The V gene is TRBV7-6, the J gene TRBJ2-3, with a possible D match to TRBD2 (5 bases). The V end lost 0 bases, the J end lost 3 bases, and 10 bases lay between the germline ends. The CDR3 sequence is 15 residues long. From germline, CDR1 is SGHVS and CDR2 FNYEAQ. The CDR3 region has the DNA TGTGCCAGCAGCTTAGCTCGGGGTGGTACAGATACGCAGTATTTT. It specifies CASSLARGGTDTQYF.

The chain carries TRBV19 and TRBJ2-1; a possible D gene is TRBD1 (5 bases). V was cut by 7 bases and J by 4 bases, with 11 bases left in between. The CDR3 sequence is 13 residues long. In germline, CDR1 is LNHDA, CDR2 SQIVND (reference sequence). CDR3 residues: CASTTDIYNEQFF. For the CDR3, the DNA is TGTGCCAGTACGACAGATATTTACAATGAGCAGTTCTTC.

The gene calls are TRBV9 and TRBJ2-7; D is perhaps TRBD2 (5 bases). CDR1 and CDR2 (germline): SGDLS, YYNGEE. The V end was cut by 4 bases, the J end by 5 bases, with 13 bases between. The CDR3 has 13 amino acids. This CDR3 reads CASSPRGNHEQYF. CDR3 coding DNA: TGTGCCAGCAGCCCCCGAGGGAACCACGAGCAGTACTTC. Full variable domain (rest looked up from reference TRBV9 and TRBJ2-7): DSGVTQTPKHLITATGQRVTLRCSPRSGDLSVYWYQQSLDQGLQFLIQYYNGEERAKGNILERFSAQQFPDLHSELNLSSLELGDSALYFCASSPRGNHEQYFGPGTRLTVT.

In its sample, this clone was seen once. This rearrangement joins TRBV7-9 to TRBJ2-3, with D possibly TRBD1 on 6 matching bases. Germline V gene data show CDR1 as SEHNR and CDR2 as FQNEAQ (reference sequence). This CDR3 spans 16 amino acids. V gave up 4 bases and J gave up 6 bases, with 20 bases separating them. Here the CDR3 reads CASSSPQGRALDTQYF. The CDR3 nucleotides are TGTGCCAGCAGCTCCCCACAGGGCAGGGCATTGGATACGCAGTATTTT.

DNA of the CDR3: TGTGCCAGCAGTCGCGGACAGGTTGGCTACACCTTC. This sequence encodes CASSRGQVGYTF. This chain connects TRBV6-5 to TRBJ1-2, with 7 bases fitting TRBD1. With 5 bases clipped from V and 7 bases from J, the junction kept 4 bases outside the gene matches. CDR1 is MNHEY and CDR2 is SVGAGI in the germline V gene. This CDR3 has 12 residues.

This clone showed up just once. V is TRBV4-1 and J is TRBJ2-1, with TRBD1 matching over 7 bases. V was pared by 0 bases and J by 8 bases, with 16 bases of the junction left unmatched. This CDR3 has 18 amino acids. Germline CDR1 MGHRA, CDR2 YSYEKL. CDR3 nucleotide sequence: TGCGCCAGCAGCCAAGAGCCCACCACAGGGGTTACGGTAGATGAGCAGTTCTTC. Protein product: CASSQEPTTGVTVDEQFF.

This chain links TRBV9 with TRBJ1-4; a possible D gene is TRBD1 (5 bases). The CDR3 contains 14 residues. Germline V gives CDR1 SGDLS, CDR2 YYNGEE. Trimming removed 3 bases at V and 5 bases at J, with 11 bases between. The CDR3 coding sequence is TGTGCCAGCAGCGCAGACAGTTCAAATGAAAAACTGTTTTTT. It translates to CASSADSSNEKLFF.

This clone has more than one count but fewer than ten. The V gene is TRBV11-2, the J gene TRBJ1-5; D is uncertain. Trimming removed 1 base from V and 3 bases from J, with 10 bases in between. Germline V gene sequence: CDR1 SGHAT, CDR2 FQNNGV. The CDR3 has 15 residues. The CDR3 nucleotides read TGTGCCAGCAGCTTAGGCAGGAACGCCAATCAGCCCCAGCATTTT. Its protein is CASSLGRNANQPQHF.

This clone showed up just a few times. The chain carries TRBV30 and TRBJ2-7; D is ambiguous. This CDR3 is 12 amino acids long. Looked up from germline, CDR1 is GTSNPN and CDR2 is SVGIG (reference sequence). V was clipped by 5 bases and J by 0 bases, with 8 bases between them. The DNA of the CDR3 is TGTGCCTGGCTACTAAACTCCTACGAGCAGTACTTC. Translating it yields CAWLLNSYEQYF.

The genes are TRBV29-1 and TRBJ1-2; no clear D. CDR3 size: 13 residues. Trimming removed 1 base from V and 2 bases from J, with 8 bases in between. Germline V gene sequence: CDR1 SQVTM, CDR2 ANQGSEA. The CDR3 sequence: CSVEVRENYGYTF. The CDR3 region has the DNA TGCAGCGTTGAAGTCCGTGAGAACTATGGCTACACCTTC.

J is TRBJ1-6 and V is TRBV28, with unresolved D. Germline V gives CDR1 MDHEN, CDR2 SYDVKM. V was clipped by 3 bases and J by 3 bases, with 6 bases between them. The CDR3 has 14 amino acids. CDR3 residues: CASSFVSYNSPLHF. In DNA form, the CDR3 reads TGTGCCAGCAGTTTCGTGAGCTATAATTCACCCCTCCACTTT.

The genes are TRBV10-3 and TRBJ1-1, with D possibly being TRBD1 (5 bases). The V gene's germline CDR1 is ENHRY and CDR2 SYGVKD. Trimming took 4 bases from V and 6 from J, leaving 9 bases between them. The CDR3 totals 12 residues. CDR3 DNA sequence: TGTGCCATCAGTGGGGTAGGGGCTGAAGCTTTCTTT. This encodes CAISGVGAEAFF.